Presented here are 18 T cell receptor beta chains from one specimen sequenced in a study of blood T cells in healthy people across ages. Using a J-beta primer mix together with a sample-barcoded 5' primer, a second PCR was run for roughly 6 to 12 cycles. TCRdb re-analysed the 5' RACE reads in MiXCR, keeping a single row per CDR3 protein. The sample has roughly 900,000 distinct CDR3 sequences, about 28% seen once. The sample consisted of blood. The receptors stem from a woman of 80 years or more in good health.

This clonotype appeared many times. The genes are TRBV20-1 and TRBJ2-7, with a weak D call TRBD2 (7 bases). Germline V lookup: CDR1 DFQATT, CDR2 SNEGSKA (reference sequence). V gave up 7 bases and J gave up 3 bases, with 13 bases separating them. The CDR3 spans 12 residues. The CDR3 protein is CSVGGQLYEQYF. CDR3 coding DNA: TGCAGTGTCGGGGGGCAACTCTACGAGCAGTACTTC.

This clonotype was counted once. This chain connects TRBV7-9 to TRBJ2-4, with D perhaps assigned TRBD1 or TRBD2 (5 bases each). Trimming removed 7 bases at V and 13 bases at J, with 20 bases between. The CDR3 spans 13 residues. Germline assignment: CDR1 SEHNR and CDR2 FQNEAQ (reference sequence). In DNA form, the CDR3 reads TGTGCCAGCACCCGGGGCACCATGGAAGAGCAGTACTTC. Its protein product is CASTRGTMEEQYF. The variable domain in full, completed from reference TRBV7-9 and TRBJ2-4, reads DTGVSQNPRHKITKRGQNVTFRCDPISEHNRLYWYRQTLGQGPEFLTYFQNEAQLEKSRLLSDRFSAERPKGSFSTLEIQRTEQGDSAMYLCASTRGTMEEQYFGAGTRLSVL.

V and J are TRBV2 and TRBJ2-1; D gene uncertain. The CDR3 consists of 15 residues. Germline V gene sequence: CDR1 SNHLY, CDR2 FYNNEI. V lost 6 bases to trimming and J lost 0 bases, with 12 bases between them. The CDR3 is CASRLEISSYNEQFF. Written as DNA, the CDR3 is TGTGCCAGCAGGCTCGAAATCAGCTCCTACAATGAGCAGTTCTTC. Variable domain in full (rest from reference TRBV2 and TRBJ2-1): EPEVTQTPSHQVTQMGQEVILRCVPISNHLYFYWYRQILGQKVEFLVSFYNNEISEKSEIFDDQFSVERPDGSNFTLKIRSTKLEDSAMYFCASRLEISSYNEQFFGPGTRLTVL.

The table lists this clonotype with a few counts. The chain is built from TRBV2 and TRBJ1-5, with D maybe TRBD1 (5 bases). CDR1 and CDR2 (germline): SNHLY, FYNNEI. The V end lost 3 bases, the J end lost 4 bases, and 10 bases lay between the germline ends. The CDR3 runs to 14 residues. CDR3 bases: TGTGCCAGCAGTGATTTACGGACAAATCAGCCCCAGCATTTT. Its protein product is CASSDLRTNQPQHF.

This clonotype was observed many times. This rearrangement joins TRBV9 to TRBJ2-1; TRBD2 aligns across 12 bases. J gave up 9 bases and V 4 bases, and 11 bases lay outside the gene matches. The germline V gene encodes CDR1 SGDLS and CDR2 YYNGEE. The CDR3 is made up of 16 amino acids. CDR3 DNA sequence: TGTGCCAGCAGCCCCACTAGCGGGGGGACCTACGGTGAGCAGTTCTTC. Protein sequence: CASSPTSGGTYGEQFF.

Comment on this clonotype: A much larger clone differs by one base, so this may be a read error. The chain has TRBV4-3 and TRBJ2-1; a weak D match, TRBD2 (5 bases). The CDR3 is 16 amino acids. Germline CDR1 LGHNA, CDR2 YSLEER. V was trimmed by 0 bases and J by 4 bases, leaving 13 bases between them. The CDR3 here is CASSQDGGRFYNEQFF. CDR3 sequence (DNA): TGCGCCAGCAGCCAAGATGGAGGACGGTTTTACAATGAGCAGTTCTTC.

The rearrangement uses TRBV14 and TRBJ1-4, with 7 bases that match TRBD1. Trimming at V came to 4 bases and at J to 5 bases, leaving 13 bases not matched to a gene. The germline CDR1 and CDR2 sequences are SGHDN and FVKESK. This CDR3 has 17 residues. CDR3 amino acids: CASSPMMHGTANEKLFF. The CDR3 DNA sequence: TGTGCCAGCAGCCCGATGATGCACGGGACAGCCAATGAAAAACTGTTTTTT.

The chain links TRBV12-3 or TRBV12-4 to TRBJ2-3; 7 positions agree with TRBD2. The length of the CDR3 is 16 residues. The trim removed 3 bases at V and 0 bases at J, leaving 6 bases unmatched. CDR3 nucleotide sequence: TGTGCCAGCAGTTTGGAGGCGGGAGTGAGCACAGATACGCAGTATTTT. Protein product: CASSLEAGVSTDTQYF.

This clonotype was recorded at least ten times. V usage is TRBV6-6 and J usage is TRBJ1-2; D may be TRBD1 (6 bases). This CDR3 has 15 residues. Trimming cost V 6 bases and J 4 bases, with 18 bases left between them. Germline lookup yields CDR1 MNHNY and CDR2 SVGAGI (reference sequence). The CDR3 DNA is TGTGCCAGCAGCCCGCCCGGGGGGCCAGGCTATGGCTACACCTTC. Translated: CASSPPGGPGYGYTF.

This clonotype occurred many times. The rearrangement uses TRBV27 and TRBJ1-2; weak D call: TRBD1 (5 bases). Germline assignment: CDR1 MNHEY and CDR2 SMNVEV (reference sequence). This CDR3 comprises 14 residues. Trimming left V 9 bases short and J 3 bases short, with 17 bases between. CDR3 sequence reads: CASHFGQGDYGYTF. DNA for the CDR3: TGTGCCAGTCACTTTGGGCAGGGAGACTATGGCTACACCTTC.

There are a few counts of this clonotype. The chain joins TRBV7-2 to TRBJ1-2, with D tentatively TRBD1 (5 bases). Germline CDR1 and CDR2: SGHTA and FQGNSA. The CDR3 loop spans 14 amino acids. Trimming removed 5 bases from V and 6 bases from J, with 16 bases in between. The CDR3 region is CASSPAGGRNGYTF. CDR3 nucleotides: TGTGCCAGCAGCCCCGCGGGGGGACGGAATGGCTACACCTTC.

The CDR3 DNA sequence: TGTGCCAGCAGCTTAGTCGACGGCGCCAATGAAAAACTGTTTTTT. This sequence encodes CASSLVDGANEKLFF. The chain couples TRBV7-2 to TRBJ1-4; D uncertain. Germline CDR1 and CDR2: SGHTA and FQGNSA. The CDR3 spans 15 residues. V lost 1 base and J lost 5, with 11 bases in between.

This clonotype was picked up many times. The chain combines TRBV20-1 with TRBJ1-2; 8 nucleotides agree with TRBD1. The CDR3 sequence is 14 residues long. From germline, CDR1 is DFQATT and CDR2 SNEGSKA (reference sequence). Germline trimming cut 6 bases from V and 3 bases from J; bases unmatched to any gene: 9. The CDR3 DNA is TGCAGTGCCACCCCCGGACAGGGATACTATGGCTACACCTTC. Residues: CSATPGQGYYGYTF.

This chain uses TRBV9 with TRBJ2-7, with 9 bases fitting TRBD1. The ends lost 4 bases at V and 6 bases at J; junction bases unmatched: 11. There are 15 residues in the CDR3. Germline loops: CDR1 SGDLS, CDR2 YYNGEE. The CDR3 sequence: CASSPSGQGSSEQYF. CDR3 nucleotides: TGTGCCAGCAGCCCCTCGGGACAGGGATCATCCGAGCAGTACTTC.

This clonotype occurred many times. The V and J genes are TRBV3-1 and TRBJ2-3; D is uncertain. The V gene lost 1 base and the J gene lost 2 bases, with 4 bases spanning the gap. CDR1 is LGHDT, CDR2 YNNKEL, per germline (reference sequence). There are 13 residues in the CDR3. CDR3 in amino acids: CASSQAITDTQYF. As DNA, the CDR3 is TGTGCCAGCAGCCAAGCGATCACAGATACGCAGTATTTT.

V gene TRBV12-3 or TRBV12-4 combines with J gene TRBJ2-1; 9 positions match TRBD2. CDR3 length: 15 residues. CDR3 bases: TGTACCACCGCCAGCGGGGGGAAGAGGTCGAATGAGCAGTTCTTC. It specifies CTTASGGKRSNEQFF.

A few counts support this clonotype. The chain recombines TRBV29-1 with TRBJ2-4; the match to TRBD1 covers 10 bases. Germline values: CDR1 SQVTM, CDR2 ANQGSEA. The CDR3 totals 11 residues. V gave up 6 bases and J gave up 12 bases; unmatched junction bases: 5. DNA of the CDR3: TGCAGCGTGGGGACAGGGGATAATCAGTACTTC. Protein sequence: CSVGTGDNQYF.

The chain combines TRBV20-1 with TRBJ1-2; 8 bases map to TRBD1. With 5 bases clipped from V and 3 bases from J, the junction kept 8 bases outside the gene matches. Germline values: CDR1 DFQATT, CDR2 SNEGSKA (reference sequence). The CDR3 totals 14 residues. The CDR3 protein is CSAASQGAYYGYTF. CDR3 DNA sequence: TGCAGTGCTGCCAGCCAGGGGGCATACTATGGCTACACCTTC.